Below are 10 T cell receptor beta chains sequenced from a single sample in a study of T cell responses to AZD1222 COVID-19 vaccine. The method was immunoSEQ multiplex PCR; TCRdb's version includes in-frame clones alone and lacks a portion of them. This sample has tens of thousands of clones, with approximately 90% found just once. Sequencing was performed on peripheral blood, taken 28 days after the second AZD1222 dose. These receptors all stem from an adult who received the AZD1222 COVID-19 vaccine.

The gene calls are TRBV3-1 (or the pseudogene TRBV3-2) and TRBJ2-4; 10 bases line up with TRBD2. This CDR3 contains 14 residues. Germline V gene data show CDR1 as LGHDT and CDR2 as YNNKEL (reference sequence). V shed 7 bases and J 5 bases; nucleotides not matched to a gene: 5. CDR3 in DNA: TGTGCCAGCACCCGGACTAGCGGAGAAAACATTCAGTACTTC. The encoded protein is CASTRTSGENIQYF.

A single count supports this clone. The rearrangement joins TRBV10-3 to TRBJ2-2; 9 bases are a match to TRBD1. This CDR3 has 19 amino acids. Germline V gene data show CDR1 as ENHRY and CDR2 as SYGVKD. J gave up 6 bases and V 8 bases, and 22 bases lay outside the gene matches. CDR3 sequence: CAIDGESGQGRSGAGELFF. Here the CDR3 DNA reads TGTGCCATCGATGGGGAGTCAGGACAGGGGAGATCCGGGGCCGGGGAGCTGTTTTTT.

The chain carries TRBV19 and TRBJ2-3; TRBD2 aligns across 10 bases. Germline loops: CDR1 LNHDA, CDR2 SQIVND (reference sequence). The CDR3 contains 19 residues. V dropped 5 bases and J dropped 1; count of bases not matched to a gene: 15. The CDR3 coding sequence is TGTGCCAGTAGTCCGCCGGGACTAGCGTTCAGGGGAGGCACAGATACGCAGTATTTT. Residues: CASSPPGLAFRGGTDTQYF.

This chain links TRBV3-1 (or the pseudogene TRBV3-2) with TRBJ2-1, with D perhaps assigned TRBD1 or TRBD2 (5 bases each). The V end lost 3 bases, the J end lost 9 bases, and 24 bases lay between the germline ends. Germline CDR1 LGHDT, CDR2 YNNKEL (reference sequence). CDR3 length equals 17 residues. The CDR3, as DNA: TGTGCCAGCAGCCACTCTTTTGGGGGAGAGCATACAGCTGAGCAGTTCTTC. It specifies CASSHSFGGEHTAEQFF.

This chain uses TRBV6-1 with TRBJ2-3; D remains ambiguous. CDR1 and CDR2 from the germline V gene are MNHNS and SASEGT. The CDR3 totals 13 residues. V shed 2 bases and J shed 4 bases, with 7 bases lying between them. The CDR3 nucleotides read TGTGCCAGCAGTGAAAACCTAGCAGATACGCAGTATTTT. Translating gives CASSENLADTQYF.

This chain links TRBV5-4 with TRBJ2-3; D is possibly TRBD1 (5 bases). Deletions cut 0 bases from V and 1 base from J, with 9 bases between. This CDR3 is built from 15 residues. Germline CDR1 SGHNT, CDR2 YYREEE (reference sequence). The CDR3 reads CASSLALGGTDTQYF. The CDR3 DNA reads TGTGCCAGCAGCTTGGCTCTAGGGGGCACAGATACGCAGTATTTT.

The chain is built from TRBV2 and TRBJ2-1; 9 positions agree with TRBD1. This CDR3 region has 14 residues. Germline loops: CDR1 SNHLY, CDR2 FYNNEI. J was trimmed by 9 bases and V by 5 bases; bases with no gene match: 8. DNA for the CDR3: TGTGCCAGCAGTCCCCGGACAGGGGCTATTGAGCAGTTCTTC. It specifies CASSPRTGAIEQFF.

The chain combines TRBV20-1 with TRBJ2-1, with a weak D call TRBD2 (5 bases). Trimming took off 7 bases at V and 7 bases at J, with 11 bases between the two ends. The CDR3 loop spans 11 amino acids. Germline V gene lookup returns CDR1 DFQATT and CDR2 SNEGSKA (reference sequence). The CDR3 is CSVLGSNEQFF. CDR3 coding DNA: TGCAGTGTCTTGGGGAGTAATGAGCAGTTCTTC.

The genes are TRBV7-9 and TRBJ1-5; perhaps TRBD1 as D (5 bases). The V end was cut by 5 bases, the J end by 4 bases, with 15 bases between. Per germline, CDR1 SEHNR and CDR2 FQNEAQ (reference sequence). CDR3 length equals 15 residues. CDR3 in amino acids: CASSPLGGGNQPQHF. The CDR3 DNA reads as TGTGCCAGCAGCCCCCTTGGGGGGGGAAATCAGCCCCAGCATTTT.

The CDR3 nucleotides read TGTGCCAGCAGGTTCGAGATTGGGGGCGGCACAGATACGCAGTATTTT. It encodes CASRFEIGGGTDTQYF. The genes are TRBV5-4 and TRBJ2-3, with a weak D call TRBD1 (6 bases). From germline, CDR1 is SGHNT and CDR2 YYREEE (reference sequence). Trimming removed 5 bases at V and 1 base at J, with 17 bases between. The length of the CDR3 is 16 residues.